Presented here are 19 T cell receptor beta chains from one specimen sequenced in a study of shared clonotypes between healthy human individuals. The method was immunoSEQ multiplex PCR; TCRdb's version includes in-frame clones alone and lacks a portion of them. The sample contains millions of clones, approximately 93% of which appear only once. Sequenced sample: naive CD4+ T cells from PBMCs. The subset here: CD45RA+ positively selected. These receptor sequences come from a man aged 18 to 29 in good health. Some clones in this sample may be carry-over from other donors' samples.

The V call is TRBV7-8, the J call TRBJ1-3; 8 nucleotides agree with TRBD1. The CDR3 runs to 13 residues. V lost 5 bases, J lost 6 bases, and 3 bases stayed unmatched. Germline V lookup: CDR1 SGHVS, CDR2 FQNEAQ. The CDR3: CASSPGQENTIYF. The DNA for the CDR3 is TGTGCCAGCAGCCCGGGACAGGAAAACACCATATATTTT.

This chain uses TRBV7-8 with TRBJ2-5; D is possibly TRBD1 or TRBD2 (5 bases each). The CDR3 is 13 residues long. Looked up from germline, CDR1 is SGHVS and CDR2 is FQNEAQ. The germline V and J ends were trimmed by 2 bases and 4 bases, with 8 bases remaining between them. CDR3 coding DNA: TGTGCCAGCAGCTTAAATGGGGGAGAGACCCAGTACTTC. This codes for CASSLNGGETQYF.

V gene TRBV6-6 combines with J gene TRBJ1-4; 11 bases line up with TRBD1. CDR1 MNHNY and CDR2 SVGAGI come from the germline V gene (reference sequence). The CDR3 totals 14 residues. After removal of 6 bases from V and 6 bases from J, the junction contained 3 bases not matched to a gene. The CDR3 DNA reads TGTGCCAGCAGCCCGGGACAGGGGGATGAAAAACTGTTTTTT. This translates into CASSPGQGDEKLFF.

V gene TRBV2 combines with J gene TRBJ2-3; 10 bases align to TRBD1. The ends lost 4 bases at V and 4 bases at J; junction bases unmatched: 5. The CDR3 totals 15 residues. Germline loops: CDR1 SNHLY, CDR2 FYNNEI. The CDR3 sequence is CASSANGQGADTQYF. The CDR3 DNA reads as TGTGCCAGCAGTGCCAATGGACAGGGGGCAGATACGCAGTATTTT.

Only a few counts were recorded for this clone. V usage is TRBV9 and J usage is TRBJ1-1; no firm D call. This CDR3 has 12 amino acids. V gave up 4 bases and J gave up 5 bases, with 9 bases separating them. Per the germline V gene, CDR1 is SGDLS and CDR2 is YYNGEE. CDR3 in amino acids: CASSPRETEAFF. The CDR3 region has the DNA TGTGCCAGCAGCCCCCGAGAGACTGAAGCTTTCTTT.

This rearrangement joins TRBV27 to TRBJ1-2; maybe TRBD1 (6 bases). The CDR3 runs 15 residues. V shed 2 bases and J shed 1 base, with 11 bases lying between them. Germline lookup yields CDR1 MNHEY and CDR2 SMNVEV (reference sequence). CDR3 protein: CASSLRRGLNYGYTF. The CDR3 DNA follows: TGTGCCAGCAGTTTACGCAGGGGCCTTAACTATGGCTACACCTTC.

The chain links TRBV19 to TRBJ2-5, with 7 bases fitting TRBD1. This CDR3 has 14 amino acids. J was trimmed by 1 base and V by 1 base; bases with no gene match: 0. In germline, CDR1 is LNHDA, CDR2 SQIVND (reference sequence). CDR3 sequence: CASSIAGGQETQYF. The CDR3 DNA follows: TGTGCCAGTAGTATAGCAGGGGGCCAAGAGACCCAGTACTTC.

The sample holds one count of this clone. The CDR3 DNA reads TGCGCCAGCAGCTTAGAGGCCAGCAACAATGAGCAGTTCTTC. It yields the protein CASSLEASNNEQFF. V is TRBV5-1 and J is TRBJ2-1; no definite D call. The germline V and J ends were trimmed by 2 bases and 5 bases, with 11 bases remaining between them. The CDR3 is 14 amino acids. Looked up from germline, CDR1 is SGHRS and CDR2 is YFSETQ. The full variable domain, its missing parts supplied by reference TRBV5-1 and TRBJ2-1, is KAGVTQTPRYLIKTRGQQVTLSCSPISGHRSVSWYQQTPGQGLQFLFEYFSETQRNKGNFPGRFSGRQFSNSRSEMNVSTLELGDSALYLCASSLEASNNEQFFGPGTRLTVL.

As to this clone: The sample has other DNA sequences that encode this CDR3 too. This rearrangement joins TRBV9 to TRBJ2-3; no clear D. Per the germline V gene, CDR1 is SGDLS and CDR2 is YYNGEE. V shed 0 bases and J shed 0 bases, with 5 bases lying between them. CDR3 length: 14 amino acids. Written as DNA, the CDR3 is TGTGCCAGCAGCGTAGTCGGGAGCACAGATACGCAGTATTTT. Encoded protein: CASSVVGSTDTQYF. The full variable domain, with the rest looked up from reference TRBV9 and TRBJ2-3, is DSGVTQTPKHLITATGQRVTLRCSPRSGDLSVYWYQQSLDQGLQFLIQYYNGEERAKGNILERFSAQQFPDLHSELNLSSLELGDSALYFCASSVVGSTDTQYFGPGTRLTVL.

The chain carries TRBV28 and TRBJ2-1; 16 bases are a match to TRBD2. Unmatched junction bases numbered 5, after V lost 6 bases and J lost 0 bases. This CDR3 has 18 residues. Per germline, CDR1 MDHEN and CDR2 SYDVKM. The CDR3 coding sequence is TGTGCCAGCAGAAAAGGGACTAGCGGGAGGGCCTCCTACAATGAGCAGTTCTTC. Translated: CASRKGTSGRASYNEQFF.

This clone was detected only once. The chain joins TRBV25-1 to TRBJ2-7; D possibly corresponds to TRBD1 (5 bases). The CDR3 extends over 13 amino acids. Germline V lookup: CDR1 MGHDK, CDR2 SYGVNS. With 4 bases removed from V and 6 bases from J, the gap between germline ends came to 13 bases. As DNA, the CDR3 is TGTGCCAGCAGTGGTCCGCCAGGGCTCGAGCAGTACTTC. Protein product: CASSGPPGLEQYF.

This clone was detected once. The chain carries TRBV28 and TRBJ1-2; 7 nucleotides line up with TRBD1. Germline V gene lookup returns CDR1 MDHEN and CDR2 SYDVKM. This CDR3 spans 15 amino acids. The V and J ends lost 6 bases and 8 bases, in that order; junction bases with no gene match: 15. The CDR3 sequence: CASRWGQTLLGGYTF. CDR3 nucleotide sequence: TGTGCCAGCAGATGGGGACAGACTCTACTGGGGGGCTACACCTTC.

This chain uses TRBV2 with TRBJ2-4; D is possibly TRBD2 (6 bases). V lost 2 bases, J lost 8 bases, and 10 bases lay in between. The CDR3 has 13 residues. Germline CDR1 reads SNHLY; CDR2 reads FYNNEI. DNA of the CDR3: TGTGCCAGCAGTGAATCCTGGGGGGACATTCAGTACTTC. Residues: CASSESWGDIQYF.

This clone was seen once. The CDR3 bases are TGCGCCAGCAGCTTGGGTATTAGCGGGACAAGTAGCACAGATACGCAGTATTTT. Encoded protein: CASSLGISGTSSTDTQYF. V is TRBV5-1 and J is TRBJ2-3; 8 bases fit TRBD2. The germline CDR1 and CDR2 sequences are SGHRS and YFSETQ. The CDR3 has 18 amino acids. With 0 bases clipped from V and 0 bases from J, the junction kept 9 bases outside the gene matches.

Details on this clone: Other nucleotide sequences in the sample specify the same CDR3. V usage is TRBV2 and J usage is TRBJ2-2, with D unresolved. V dropped 6 bases and J dropped 5 bases, with 10 bases sitting between them. The CDR3 is 13 amino acids. Per germline, CDR1 SNHLY and CDR2 FYNNEI. The chain's CDR3 is CASSATRTGELFF. In DNA, the CDR3 is TGTGCCAGCAGCGCGACACGGACCGGGGAGCTGTTTTTT. Full variable domain (missing parts from reference TRBV2 and TRBJ2-2): EPEVTQTPSHQVTQMGQEVILRCVPISNHLYFYWYRQILGQKVEFLVSFYNNEISEKSEIFDDQFSVERPDGSNFTLKIRSTKLEDSAMYFCASSATRTGELFFGEGSRLTVL.

With respect to this clone: This sample includes further DNA sequences coding for the same CDR3. This chain joins TRBV7-9 and TRBJ2-7; D perhaps matches TRBD1 (6 bases). V lost 4 bases to trimming and J lost 3 bases, with 10 bases between them. CDR3 size: 13 residues. Germline V gives CDR1 SEHNR, CDR2 FQNEAQ (reference sequence). CDR3 protein: CASSSTGFYEQYF. The CDR3 region has the DNA TGTGCCAGCAGCTCTACAGGGTTCTACGAGCAGTACTTC.

This clone was detected only once. The genes are TRBV7-9 and TRBJ1-4; D is unclear. Germline values: CDR1 SEHNR, CDR2 FQNEAQ (reference sequence). The CDR3 extends over 14 amino acids. Trimming removed 5 bases at V and 8 bases at J, with 15 bases between. In DNA, the CDR3 is TGTGCCAGCAGCCGAAGGCGTCGAGACGAAAAACTGTTTTTT. Residues: CASSRRRRDEKLFF.

The rearrangement links TRBV10-3 to TRBJ1-5; D perhaps matches TRBD1 (5 bases). CDR3 length equals 16 residues. The ends were cut back, 0 bases at V and 0 bases at J, with 9 bases in the middle. The V gene's germline CDR1 is ENHRY and CDR2 SYGVKD. CDR3 loop: CAISESWGVSNQPQHF. In DNA, the CDR3 is TGTGCCATCAGTGAGTCGTGGGGGGTTAGCAATCAGCCCCAGCATTTT.

This sequence joins TRBV15 and TRBJ2-3, with 11 bases fitting TRBD2. CDR3 length equals 18 residues. Germline V gene data show CDR1 as LNHNV and CDR2 as YYDKDF (reference sequence). The ends lost 1 base at V and 0 bases at J; junction bases unmatched: 6. The CDR3 nucleotides read TGTGCCACCAGCAGAGGAGGGACTAGCGGACGTAGCACAGATACGCAGTATTTT. This gives the protein CATSRGGTSGRSTDTQYF. Full variable domain (rest looked up from reference TRBV15 and TRBJ2-3): DAMVIQNPRYQVTQFGKPVTLSCSQTLNHNVMYWYQQKSSQAPKLLFHYYDKDFNNEADTPDNFQSRRPNTSFCFLDIRSPGLGDTAMYLCATSRGGTSGRSTDTQYFGPGTRLTVL.